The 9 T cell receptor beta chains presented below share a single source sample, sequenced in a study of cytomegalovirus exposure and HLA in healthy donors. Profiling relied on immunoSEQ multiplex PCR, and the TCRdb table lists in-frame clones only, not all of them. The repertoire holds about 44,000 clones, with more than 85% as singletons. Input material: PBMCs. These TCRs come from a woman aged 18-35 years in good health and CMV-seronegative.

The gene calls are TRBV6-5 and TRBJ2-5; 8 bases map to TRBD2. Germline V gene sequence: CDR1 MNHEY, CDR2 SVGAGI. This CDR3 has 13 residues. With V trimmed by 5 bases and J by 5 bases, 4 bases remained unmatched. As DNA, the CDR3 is TGTGCCAGCAGTCCCCGGGAGGGGGAGACCCAGTACTTC. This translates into CASSPREGETQYF.

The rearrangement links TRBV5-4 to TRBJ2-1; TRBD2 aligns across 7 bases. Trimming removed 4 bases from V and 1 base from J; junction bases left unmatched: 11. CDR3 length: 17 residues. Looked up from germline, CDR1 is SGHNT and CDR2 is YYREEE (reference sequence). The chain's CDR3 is CASSRDPLAESYNEQFF. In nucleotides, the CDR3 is TGTGCCAGCAGCAGGGACCCTCTAGCGGAGTCCTACAATGAGCAGTTCTTC.

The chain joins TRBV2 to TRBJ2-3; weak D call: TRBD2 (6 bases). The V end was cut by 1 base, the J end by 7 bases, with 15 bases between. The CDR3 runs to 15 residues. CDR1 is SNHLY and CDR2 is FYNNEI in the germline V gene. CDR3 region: CASSEEVVGGNTQYF. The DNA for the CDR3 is TGTGCCAGCAGTGAAGAGGTAGTGGGGGGAAATACGCAGTATTTT.

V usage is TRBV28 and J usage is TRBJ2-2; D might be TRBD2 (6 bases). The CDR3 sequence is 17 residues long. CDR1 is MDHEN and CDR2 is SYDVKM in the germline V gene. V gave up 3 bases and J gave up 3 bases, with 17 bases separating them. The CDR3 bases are TGTGCCAGCAGTTTTCAGTTGGAGGGCCGTGACACCGGGGAGCTGTTTTTT. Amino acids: CASSFQLEGRDTGELFF.

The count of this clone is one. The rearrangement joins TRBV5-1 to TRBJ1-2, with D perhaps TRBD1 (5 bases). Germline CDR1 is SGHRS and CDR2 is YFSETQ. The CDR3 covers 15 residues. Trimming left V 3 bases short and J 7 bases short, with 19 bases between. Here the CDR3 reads CASSSRTGVGIGYTF. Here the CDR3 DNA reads TGCGCCAGCAGCTCGAGGACGGGGGTTGGAATTGGCTACACCTTC.

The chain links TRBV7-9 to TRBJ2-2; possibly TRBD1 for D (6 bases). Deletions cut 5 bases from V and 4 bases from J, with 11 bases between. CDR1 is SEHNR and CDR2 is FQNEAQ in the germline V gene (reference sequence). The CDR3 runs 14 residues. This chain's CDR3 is CASSEDSTTGELFF. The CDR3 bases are TGTGCCAGCAGCGAGGACAGTACCACCGGGGAGCTGTTTTTT.

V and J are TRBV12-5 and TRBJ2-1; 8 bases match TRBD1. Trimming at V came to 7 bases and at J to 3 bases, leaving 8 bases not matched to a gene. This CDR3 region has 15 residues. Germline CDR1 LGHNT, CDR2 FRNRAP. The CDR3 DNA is TGTGCTAGTGCCCGACAGGGGATATACTACAATGAGCAGTTCTTC. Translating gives CASARQGIYYNEQFF.

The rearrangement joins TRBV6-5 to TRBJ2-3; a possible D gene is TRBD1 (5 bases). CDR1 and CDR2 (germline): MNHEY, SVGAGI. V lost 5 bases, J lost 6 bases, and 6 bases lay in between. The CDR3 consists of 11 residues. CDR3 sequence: CASSNRDTQYF. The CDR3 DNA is TGTGCCAGCAGTAACAGGGATACGCAGTATTTT.

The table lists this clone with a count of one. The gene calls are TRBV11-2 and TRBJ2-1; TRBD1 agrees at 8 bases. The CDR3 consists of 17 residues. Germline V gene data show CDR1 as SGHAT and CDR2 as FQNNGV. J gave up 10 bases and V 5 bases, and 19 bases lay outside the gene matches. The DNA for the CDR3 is TGTGCCAGCAGCCCCTACGGTGGTGGGCAGGGGGCTTGGGAGCAGTTCTTC. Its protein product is CASSPYGGGQGAWEQFF.